Following are 18 T cell receptor beta chains from one sample sequenced in a study of T cells after yellow fever vaccination. MiXCR, applied by TCRdb to the 5' RACE reads, yields one record per CDR3 protein. The repertoire consists of under 400,000 distinct CDR3 sequences, with 12% occurring once and the leading ten covering around 3%. The starting material was CD4+ T cells sorted from PBMCs, obtained 15 days after the yellow fever booster vaccination. The receptors originated from a man aged 18-30 years who received the YFV17D yellow fever vaccine.

This clonotype was picked up a small number of times. The V call is TRBV7-2, the J call TRBJ2-7, with D tentatively TRBD1 (6 bases). Germline-derived CDR1 and CDR2 are SGHTA and FQGNSA. The V end lost 5 bases, the J end lost 7 bases, and 15 bases lay between the germline ends. The CDR3 runs 13 residues. CDR3 loop: CASSPRQASEQYF. CDR3 DNA sequence: TGTGCCAGCAGCCCCCGACAGGCGAGTGAGCAGTACTTC.

The chain links TRBV14 to TRBJ2-5, with 10 bases matching TRBD1. Per germline, CDR1 SGHDN and CDR2 FVKESK. V dropped 2 bases and J dropped 5; count of bases not matched to a gene: 11. This CDR3 spans 17 amino acids. The CDR3 region is CASSQRTGTGVPETQYF. The CDR3 DNA follows: TGTGCCAGCAGCCAACGGACCGGGACAGGGGTCCCGGAGACCCAGTACTTC.

This clonotype was recorded a few times. The rearrangement links TRBV4-1 to TRBJ1-2; possibly TRBD1 for D (5 bases). The CDR3 consists of 15 residues. V lost 1 base, J lost 2 bases, and 11 bases lay in between. Germline V gene lookup returns CDR1 MGHRA and CDR2 YSYEKL. CDR3 protein: CASSQGPWGNYGYTF. CDR3 bases: TGCGCCAGCAGCCAAGGGCCCTGGGGGAACTATGGCTACACCTTC.

The V call is TRBV28, the J call TRBJ1-5; TRBD1 matches at 7 bases. J lost 7 bases, V lost 5 bases, and 8 bases had no gene match. The germline gives CDR1 MDHEN, CDR2 SYDVKM. The CDR3 loop spans 14 amino acids. The CDR3, as DNA: TGTGCCAGCAGTAATGACAGGGAGCGGCAGCCCCAGCATTTT. Encoded protein: CASSNDRERQPQHF.

This clonotype was counted at least ten times. The germline gene is not matched at one end of the junction; a read error may be the cause. V usage is TRBV5-1 and J usage is TRBJ1-2; 9 bases agree with TRBD1. This CDR3 has 13 amino acids. Germline CDR1 and CDR2: SGHRS and YFSETQ. The CDR3 here is CASRPGNRGPFHF. The CDR3 DNA reads TGCGCCAGCAGGCCTGGAAACAGGGGGCCCTTCCACTTC.

This clonotype was seen many times. The gene calls are TRBV30 and TRBJ1-1, with no clear D. V lost 4 bases and J 0 bases, leaving 12 bases between the germline ends. Germline CDR1 is GTSNPN and CDR2 is SVGIG (reference sequence). The CDR3 extends over 14 amino acids. The chain's CDR3 is CAWIQSAMNTEAFF. In DNA form, the CDR3 reads TGTGCCTGGATCCAGTCTGCTATGAACACTGAAGCTTTCTTT.

This clonotype was counted a few times. V usage is TRBV5-6 and J usage is TRBJ2-7; D is ambiguous. V dropped 1 base and J dropped 0 bases, with 5 bases sitting between them. The germline gives CDR1 SGHDT, CDR2 YYEEEE. The CDR3 runs 13 residues. For the CDR3, the DNA is TGTGCCAGCAGCTTGTGGAGCTCCTACGAGCAGTACGTC. Translating it yields CASSLWSSYEQYV.

This sequence joins TRBV2 and TRBJ2-7; no clear D gene. Germline V gene lookup returns CDR1 SNHLY and CDR2 FYNNEI. CDR3 length: 15 amino acids. Trimming removed 1 base at V and 0 bases at J, with 10 bases between. DNA for the CDR3: TGTGCCAGCAGTGAAGAGCTTACCCTCTCCTACGAGCAGTACTTC. It is translated as CASSEELTLSYEQYF.

This clonotype appeared a few times. This chain joins TRBV29-1 and TRBJ2-6; weak D call: TRBD1 (5 bases). V was clipped by 6 bases and J by 0 bases, with 9 bases between them. Germline V gene sequence: CDR1 SQVTM, CDR2 ANQGSEA. The CDR3 is made up of 14 amino acids. Here the CDR3 DNA reads TGCAGCGTCCAGGGTACCTCTGGGGCCAACGTCCTGACTTTC. This translates into CSVQGTSGANVLTF.

There are a few counts of this clonotype. This sequence joins TRBV12-3 or TRBV12-4 and TRBJ2-5; D unresolved. Trimming left V 2 bases short and J 1 base short, with 8 bases between. The CDR3 extends over 14 amino acids. The CDR3 nucleotides read TGTGCCAGCAGTTTAATTCCGGGCCAAGAGACCCAGTACTTC. Translated, it gives CASSLIPGQETQYF.

The V and J genes are TRBV7-2 and TRBJ2-5; 8 bases align to TRBD2. V lost 2 bases to trimming and J lost 1 base; unmatched junction nucleotides: 3. This CDR3 has 15 residues. Germline V gene sequence: CDR1 SGHTA, CDR2 FQGNSA. CDR3 bases: TGTGCCAGCAGCTTACGCGGGGGGACCCAAGAGACCCAGTACTTC. Encoded protein: CASSLRGGTQETQYF. Full variable domain (missing parts from reference TRBV7-2 and TRBJ2-5): GAGVSQSPSNKVTEKGKDVELRCDPISGHTALYWYRQSLGQGLEFLIYFQGNSAPDKSGLPSDRFSAERTGGSVSTLTIQRTQQEDSAVYLCASSLRGGTQETQYFGPGTRLLVL.

Only a few counts were recorded for this clonotype. The rearrangement joins TRBV19 to TRBJ1-3, with D unresolved. V was pared by 6 bases and J by 0 bases, with 9 bases between. Looked up from germline, CDR1 is LNHDA and CDR2 is SQIVND (reference sequence). The CDR3 contains 14 residues. CDR3 nucleotide sequence: TGTGCCAGTAGAGGGTCGGACTCTGGAAACACCATATATTTT. Translation: CASRGSDSGNTIYF.

The chain combines TRBV7-2 with TRBJ1-1; D is unresolved. In germline, CDR1 is SGHTA, CDR2 FQGNSA. The CDR3 sequence is 14 residues long. V was cut by 6 bases and J by 4 bases, with 15 bases left in between. CDR3 in amino acids: CASRMGTQGTEAFF. The CDR3 nucleotides read TGTGCCAGCAGAATGGGTACCCAAGGCACTGAAGCTTTCTTT.

The rearrangement joins TRBV5-1 to TRBJ1-6, with D unresolved. The CDR3 has 12 residues. CDR1 SGHRS and CDR2 YFSETQ come from the germline V gene. V lost 7 bases to trimming and J lost 9 bases, with 11 bases between them. In DNA, the CDR3 is TGCGCCAGCTCAGACGCCACTTCACCCCTCCACTTT. Encoded protein: CASSDATSPLHF.

In this sample, this clonotype turned up a few times. The V call is TRBV11-1, the J call TRBJ2-5; no firm D call. CDR1 and CDR2 (germline): SGHAT, FQDESV (reference sequence). The CDR3 is 15 residues long. The V end lost 2 bases, the J end lost 1 base, and 11 bases lay between the germline ends. The CDR3 spells CASSLRWAVQETQYF. As DNA, the CDR3 is TGTGCCAGCAGCTTAAGGTGGGCAGTCCAAGAGACCCAGTACTTC.

J is TRBJ2-3 and V is TRBV27; weak D call: TRBD1 (5 bases). The length of the CDR3 is 17 residues. The germline V and J ends were trimmed by 4 bases and 1 base, with 18 bases remaining between them. CDR1 MNHEY and CDR2 SMNVEV come from the germline V gene (reference sequence). CDR3 region: CASSSDPPGLGTDTQYF. The DNA of the CDR3 is TGTGCCAGCAGTTCCGACCCCCCAGGGTTAGGCACAGATACGCAGTATTTT.

Only a few counts were recorded for this clonotype. The V and J genes are TRBV7-2 and TRBJ2-1; 7 nucleotides agree with TRBD1. This CDR3 has 17 amino acids. Germline CDR1 and CDR2: SGHTA and FQGNSA. The J segment lost 4 bases and the V segment lost 1 base, leaving 10 bases of the junction unmatched. This CDR3 reads CASSLVGWTGSYNEQFF. The CDR3 bases are TGTGCCAGCAGCTTAGTTGGTTGGACAGGCTCGTACAATGAGCAGTTCTTC.

This clonotype was observed a few times. The chain is built from TRBV4-2 and TRBJ1-6, with TRBD1 matching over 7 bases. Germline V gene data show CDR1 as LGHNA and CDR2 as YNFKEQ. The CDR3 extends over 18 amino acids. After removal of 0 bases from V and 9 bases from J, the junction contained 14 bases not matched to a gene. This CDR3 is CASSQDAGGTEFSSPLHF. CDR3 nucleotide sequence: TGTGCCAGCAGCCAAGATGCTGGCGGGACAGAGTTTAGTTCACCCCTCCACTTT.